A single sample gave rise to the 21 T cell receptor beta chains below, sequenced in a study of T cells in Graves' hyperthyroidism and ophthalmopathy. RNA transcripts gave rise to amplified TCR beta CDR3 regions. HTBI primers were the set used in a first-round RT-PCR of the TCR CDR3. TCRdb processed the multiplex PCR reads anew with MiXCR; each CDR3 protein has one entry. The sample lists about 520,000 distinct CDR3 sequences, around 20% occurring once. The sequencing input was blood. All receptors come from a man aged 18 to 30 with Graves' hyperthyroidism.

The table lists this clonotype with a few counts. J is TRBJ2-2 and V is TRBV11-1, with TRBD1 identical over 10 bases. CDR1 is SGHAT, CDR2 FQDESV, per germline (reference sequence). CDR3 length: 16 residues. V gave up 5 bases and J gave up 3 bases; unmatched junction bases: 6. The CDR3 nucleotides read TGTGCCAGCAGCCAAGGACAGGGGGTACACACCGGGGAGCTGTTTTTT. The encoded protein is CASSQGQGVHTGELFF.

In its sample, this clonotype was seen many times. The gene calls are TRBV20-1 and TRBJ2-7; weak D call: TRBD2 (5 bases). This CDR3 region has 16 residues. Between the trimmed V and J ends, which lost 6 bases and 4 bases, there was a span of 25 bases. Per germline, CDR1 DFQATT and CDR2 SNEGSKA (reference sequence). The CDR3, as DNA: TGCAGTGCCGAGGAGGCAGGTTCCACCCACTGGTACGAGCAGTACTTC. Its protein is CSAEEAGSTHWYEQYF.

This clonotype has more than one count but fewer than ten. A read error may explain this, as a much larger clone is one base away. The J gene is TRBJ1-2, the V gene TRBV27; perhaps TRBD1 as D (5 bases). Germline V lookup: CDR1 MNHEY, CDR2 SMNVEV (reference sequence). The CDR3 extends over 13 amino acids. CDR3 region: CASSGAASYGHTF. CDR3 coding DNA: TGTGCCAGTAGTGGGGCAGCGAGCTATGGCCACACCTTC.

The table lists this clonotype with many counts. V gene TRBV5-1 combines with J gene TRBJ1-1, with TRBD1 identical over 8 bases. CDR1 is SGHRS, CDR2 YFSETQ, per germline. Trimming cost V 4 bases and J 0 bases; bases outside gene matches: 5. The CDR3 spans 15 residues. CDR3 residues: CASSPRQGMNTEAFF. In nucleotides, the CDR3 is TGCGCCAGCAGCCCTCGACAGGGGATGAACACTGAAGCTTTCTTT.

On this clonotype: The conserved phenylalanine or tryptophan normally closing the CDR3 is absent here, so this likely arose from a read error. The chain couples TRBV19 to TRBJ1-5; a possible D gene is TRBD1 (6 bases). The CDR3 has 13 amino acids. Per the germline V gene, CDR1 is LNHDA and CDR2 is SQIVND (reference sequence). V lost 5 bases to trimming and J lost 6 bases, with 11 bases between them. CDR3 region: CASSWTEGQPQHL. The CDR3 DNA reads as TGTGCCAGTAGTTGGACAGAGGGTCAGCCCCAGCATTTG.

This clonotype was observed many times. The chain recombines TRBV11-2 with TRBJ2-2; D gene uncertain. CDR1 and CDR2 (germline): SGHAT, FQNNGV. The CDR3 length is 16 residues. The ends were cut back, 0 bases at V and 7 bases at J, with 15 bases in the middle. Here the CDR3 DNA reads TGTGCCAGCAGCTTAGATTCGCTTGGGTTGGACGGGGAGCTGTTTTTT. Translation gives CASSLDSLGLDGELFF.

The chain couples TRBV2 to TRBJ2-2; the D is unclear. The CDR3 covers 13 residues. Trimming removed 10 bases at V and 5 bases at J, with 14 bases between. CDR1 is SNHLY and CDR2 is FYNNEI in the germline V gene. CDR3 protein: CATRLGDTGELFF. CDR3 nucleotides: TGTGCCACCCGATTGGGTGATACCGGGGAGCTGTTTTTT.

J is TRBJ2-2 and V is TRBV6-1, with D unresolved. Germline values: CDR1 MNHNS, CDR2 SASEGT. This CDR3 has 12 amino acids. V was clipped by 10 bases and J by 4 bases, with 10 bases between them. CDR3 DNA sequence: TGTGCCACCGCCAGGCCCACCGGGGAGCTGTTTTTT. Residues: CATARPTGELFF.

This clonotype was counted a few times. V usage is TRBV12-3 or TRBV12-4 and J usage is TRBJ1-5, with 9 bases lining up with TRBD1. With V trimmed by 5 bases and J by 2 bases, 7 bases remained unmatched. This CDR3 spans 16 amino acids. This CDR3 is CASSLGTGQRNQPQHF. CDR3 in DNA: TGTGCCAGCAGTCTCGGGACAGGGCAACGCAATCAGCCCCAGCATTTT.

The CDR3 region has the DNA TGTGCCAGCAGTCGACCGGGGGGGGAGACCCAGTACTTC. The encoded protein is CASSRPGGETQYF. J is TRBJ2-5 and V is TRBV28, with 8 bases lining up with TRBD2. V was pared by 5 bases and J by 5 bases, with 4 bases of the junction left unmatched. This CDR3 has 13 residues. The V gene's germline CDR1 is MDHEN and CDR2 SYDVKM.

This clonotype appeared a single time. The rearrangement links TRBV5-5 to TRBJ2-7, with 7 bases identical to TRBD2. V was pared by 2 bases and J by 5 bases, with 7 bases of the junction left unmatched. Germline lookup yields CDR1 SGHKS and CDR2 YYEKEE (reference sequence). This CDR3 is built from 14 residues. The CDR3 nucleotides are TGTGCCAGCAGCTTCCGGGGGGATCTCCACGAGCAGTACTTC. Amino acids: CASSFRGDLHEQYF. Supplemented by reference TRBV5-5 and TRBJ2-7, the full variable domain reads DAGVTQSPTHLIKTRGQQVTLRCSPISGHKSVSWYQQVLGQGPQFIFQYYEKEERGRGNFPDRFSARQFPNYSSELNVNALLLGDSALYLCASSFRGDLHEQYFGPGTRLTVT.

The sample holds many counts of this clonotype. This chain joins TRBV19 and TRBJ1-5, with a possible D match to TRBD1 (5 bases). V gave up 2 bases and J gave up 2 bases, with 19 bases separating them. The CDR3 has 18 amino acids. Germline lookup yields CDR1 LNHDA and CDR2 SQIVND (reference sequence). CDR3 sequence reads: CASSIRGGHSGGNQPQHF. DNA of the CDR3: TGTGCCAGTAGTATAAGGGGAGGACATTCAGGCGGCAATCAGCCCCAGCATTTT.

Concerning this clonotype: A single base separates this from a much larger clone, so it may be a read error. The chain has TRBV6-1 and TRBJ1-1; 8 nucleotides match TRBD1. Per the germline V gene, CDR1 is MNHNS and CDR2 is SASEGT. The CDR3 extends over 12 amino acids. Here the CDR3 DNA reads TGTGCCAGCAGTATTCAGGGGGCTGAAGCTTGCTTT. Its translation is CASSIQGAEACF.

This clonotype was counted at least ten times. J is TRBJ1-6 and V is TRBV6-2 or TRBV6-3; D not resolved. V was trimmed by 0 bases and J by 5 bases, leaving 8 bases between them. CDR3 size: 15 residues. Per the germline V gene, CDR1 is MNHEY and CDR2 is SVGEGT. The CDR3 loop reads CASSYSDGNNSPLHF. CDR3 in DNA: TGTGCCAGCAGTTACTCTGACGGGAATAATTCACCCCTCCACTTT.

This clonotype was found a few times. The junction does not match germline at one end; this may be a read error. This chain joins TRBV4-1 and TRBJ2-4; perhaps D is TRBD1 or TRBD2 (6 bases each). This CDR3 is 12 amino acids long. The germline CDR1 and CDR2 sequences are MGHRA and YSYEKL. DNA of the CDR3: TGCGCCAGCGGCCAAGGGGCAAGGGGGGTTTACTTC. Its protein product is CASGQGARGVYF.

The CDR3 DNA reads as TGTGCCAGCTCACCAGAGCGGAGGGGAGAGACCCAGTACTTC. It translates to CASSPERRGETQYF. The genes are TRBV18 and TRBJ2-5; maybe TRBD2 (6 bases). The CDR3 loop spans 14 amino acids. Germline-derived CDR1 and CDR2 are KGHSH and LQKENI. Deletions cut 2 bases from V and 4 bases from J, with 11 bases between.

This chain connects TRBV6-1 to TRBJ2-5, with unresolved D. Germline V CDR1 and CDR2: MNHNS, SASEGT. The CDR3 contains 11 residues. The ends were cut back, 6 bases at V and 4 bases at J, with 6 bases in the middle. In DNA form, the CDR3 reads TGTGCCAGCAGAGTAAGAGAGACCCAGTACTTC. As protein: CASRVRETQYF.

This clonotype was recorded at least ten times. The chain combines TRBV30 with TRBJ1-1; the D is unclear. CDR3 length: 13 amino acids. Trimming removed 2 bases at V and 1 base at J, with 8 bases between. Germline assignment: CDR1 GTSNPN and CDR2 SVGIG (reference sequence). CDR3 in amino acids: CAWSYWRNTEAFF. CDR3 DNA sequence: TGTGCCTGGAGTTACTGGCGGAACACTGAAGCTTTCTTT.

The table lists this clonotype with a few counts. The chain recombines TRBV5-1 with TRBJ2-3; no clear D. Germline V gene sequence: CDR1 SGHRS, CDR2 YFSETQ. The CDR3 is made up of 14 amino acids. V was cut by 1 base and J by 7 bases, with 13 bases left in between. CDR3 region: CASSLQDSPNTQYF. The CDR3 DNA sequence: TGCGCCAGCAGCTTGCAAGACTCCCCCAATACGCAGTATTTT.

This chain joins TRBV29-1 and TRBJ1-1; TRBD1 agrees at 7 bases. From germline, CDR1 is SQVTM and CDR2 ANQGSEA. The J segment lost 6 bases and the V segment lost 6 bases, leaving 13 bases of the junction unmatched. The CDR3 consists of 14 residues. The CDR3 region has the DNA TGCAGCGTCTCCTCGTCCAGGGGGAGGGCTGAAGCTTTCTTT. It yields the protein CSVSSSRGRAEAFF.

The rearrangement links TRBV9 to TRBJ2-5; D is unclear. The V gene's germline CDR1 is SGDLS and CDR2 YYNGEE. Deletions cut 0 bases from V and 5 bases from J, with 8 bases between. The CDR3 contains 13 residues. The CDR3 loop reads CASSVGGPETQYF. The CDR3 nucleotides read TGTGCCAGCAGCGTAGGAGGCCCCGAGACCCAGTACTTC.